Presented here are 12 T cell receptor beta chains from one specimen sequenced in a study of blood T cell repertoires in COVID-19 (dated by TCRdb to between 2020 and 2021). The library was made by the immunoSEQ multiplex PCR assay. Held by TCRdb, this immuneACCESS table contains in-frame sequences only and omits some clones. Under half of the omission traces to an unresolved V gene where checked; the cause of the rest is unknown. Here the sample has a few hundred thousand clones; under 85% occur a single time. The ten largest clones capture around 1% of the sample. Specimen: peripheral blood. The receptors were sampled from a human donor with COVID-19, enrolled during active disease. The donor label of this sample is uncertain.

The DNA for the CDR3 is TGCGCCAGCAGCCAAGCCCCTATCGGCACCGGGGAGCTGTTTTTT. The encoded protein is CASSQAPIGTGELFF. The rearrangement uses TRBV4-3 and TRBJ2-2; D not certain. Germline-derived CDR1 and CDR2 are LGHNA and YSLEER. The CDR3 length is 15 residues. Trimming removed 1 base from V and 4 bases from J, with 10 bases in between.

The CDR3 spells CASSSRTGRPGANVLTF. CDR3 DNA: TGTGCCAGTAGTTCCCGGACAGGGCGCCCTGGGGCCAACGTCCTGACTTTC. This chain uses TRBV19 with TRBJ2-6, with 8 bases fitting TRBD1. Germline V lookup: CDR1 LNHDA, CDR2 SQIVND (reference sequence). J was trimmed by 2 bases and V by 5 bases; bases with no gene match: 8. This CDR3 region has 17 residues.

This clone has a single count. This chain joins TRBV7-9 and TRBJ1-1; no clear D. This CDR3 has 14 amino acids. V was shortened by 4 bases and J by 3 bases, with 12 bases between the two germline ends. Germline V gives CDR1 SEHNR, CDR2 FQNEAQ (reference sequence). The CDR3 region is CASSSGRPDTEAFF. The CDR3 nucleotides are TGTGCCAGCAGCTCGGGGAGGCCGGACACTGAAGCTTTCTTT.

The rearrangement links TRBV7-2 to TRBJ1-2; D uncertain. In germline, CDR1 is SGHTA, CDR2 FQGNSA. Trimming shortened V by 1 base and J by 2 bases, and 17 bases separated the two germline ends. The CDR3 is 17 amino acids. This CDR3 reads CASSLVAGLVPNYGYTF. The CDR3 bases are TGTGCCAGCAGCTTAGTTGCGGGTTTGGTCCCAAACTATGGCTACACCTTC.

J is TRBJ2-2 and V is TRBV28; unclear D gene. Trimming removed 5 bases at V and 5 bases at J, with 15 bases between. There are 15 residues in the CDR3. The germline V gene has CDR1 MDHEN and CDR2 SYDVKM. CDR3 amino acids: CASSLIRWRTGELFF. The CDR3 DNA is TGTGCCAGCAGTCTAATCCGTTGGCGGACCGGGGAGCTGTTTTTT.

This clone was recorded a few times. The chain recombines TRBV2 with TRBJ1-2; D possibly corresponds to TRBD1 (5 bases). Germline lookup yields CDR1 SNHLY and CDR2 FYNNEI. The germline V and J ends were trimmed by 0 bases and 0 bases, with 17 bases remaining between them. The CDR3 consists of 18 residues. The CDR3 DNA reads as TGTGCCAGCAGTGAAGCGGTCTCAGGGACTCGGGCTAACTATGGCTACACCTTC. This codes for CASSEAVSGTRANYGYTF.

The chain carries TRBV30 and TRBJ2-1; 7 bases map to TRBD2. CDR3 size: 14 residues. The trim removed 5 bases at V and 3 bases at J, leaving 7 bases unmatched. Germline V gene sequence: CDR1 GTSNPN, CDR2 SVGIG (reference sequence). The CDR3 region has the DNA TGTGCCTGGCAAGGGCGGGAGTACTACAATGAGCAGTTCTTC. Its protein product is CAWQGREYYNEQFF.

This chain uses TRBV28 with TRBJ1-2; TRBD1 agrees at 8 bases. The germline CDR1 and CDR2 sequences are MDHEN and SYDVKM. CDR3 length: 15 residues. V dropped 5 bases and J dropped 1; count of bases not matched to a gene: 6. Here the CDR3 reads CASSKIGQGNYGYTF. DNA for the CDR3: TGTGCCAGCAGTAAAATTGGACAGGGTAACTATGGCTACACCTTC.

The chain has TRBV7-9 and TRBJ1-2, with D possibly being TRBD1 (5 bases). The V and J ends lost 1 base and 5 bases respectively, with 17 bases between them. The CDR3 spans 16 residues. Germline lookup yields CDR1 SEHNR and CDR2 FQNEAQ (reference sequence). The CDR3 sequence is CASSLGGAHDSYGYTF. The CDR3, as DNA: TGTGCCAGCAGCTTAGGTGGGGCTCACGACTCTTATGGCTACACCTTC.

As to this clone: The junction does not match germline at one end; this may be a read error. This chain uses TRBV7-9 with TRBJ1-2, with D tentatively TRBD1 (5 bases). CDR3 length equals 12 residues. Germline-derived CDR1 and CDR2 are SEHNR and FQNEAQ (reference sequence). The CDR3 reads CASSTSLPGPRF. CDR3 in DNA: TGTGCCAGCAGCACCAGCTTACCAGGGCCACGCTTC.

The V and J genes are TRBV14 and TRBJ2-3; D may be TRBD2 (6 bases). CDR3 length equals 14 residues. Looked up from germline, CDR1 is SGHDN and CDR2 is FVKESK. Trimming shortened V by 8 bases and J by 0 bases, and 12 bases separated the two germline ends. The CDR3: CASAGGVSTDTQYF. CDR3 nucleotide sequence: TGTGCCAGCGCGGGCGGGGTAAGCACAGATACGCAGTATTTT.

This rearrangement joins TRBV5-5 to TRBJ1-1; D remains unclear. The CDR3 totals 14 residues. Trimming took off 4 bases at V and 1 base at J, with 11 bases between the two ends. CDR1 and CDR2 (germline): SGHKS, YYEKEE (reference sequence). CDR3 nucleotides: TGTGCCAGCAGCCATCGGTCGGGGAACACTGAAGCTTTCTTT. As protein: CASSHRSGNTEAFF.